This T cell receptor (beta chain) was sequenced for a study of T cells in Graves' hyperthyroidism and ophthalmopathy. Study-wide points: Blood samples included most of the expanded thyroid clonotypes exceeding 0.001. Ophthalmopathy and stable hyperthyroidism were told apart by a 13 V-J model.

The CDR3 extends over 16 amino acids. Trimming took 1 base from V and 4 from J, leaving 14 bases between them. Looked up from germline, CDR1 is SNHLY and CDR2 is FYNNEI. Concerning this clonotype itself: Its antigen is unidentified.

TCR beta CDR3 regions were amplified from RNA. When the TCR CDR3 underwent first-round RT-PCR, the HTBI primer set was used. TCRdb processed the multiplex PCR reads anew with MiXCR; each CDR3 protein has one entry. The sample has a few hundred thousand distinct CDR3 sequences, approximately 17% seen once. J is TRBJ2-1 and V is TRBV2, with D tentatively TRBD2 (6 bases). The clonotype comes from a man between 18 and 35 years old with Graves' ophthalmopathy. Sequenced input: blood. The chain's CDR3 is CASSEVRDSYYNEQFF. For the CDR3, the DNA is TGTGCCAGCAGTGAAGTCCGGGACTCATATTACAATGAGCAGTTCTTC. Based on the CDR3 plus reference TRBV2 and TRBJ2-1, the full variable domain is EPEVTQTPSHQVTQMGQEVILRCVPISNHLYFYWYRQILGQKVEFLVSFYNNEISEKSEIFDDQFSVERPDGSNFTLKIRSTKLEDSAMYFCASSEVRDSYYNEQFFGPGTRLTVL.